The subject of this entry is one T cell receptor (beta chain). Donors were healthy Caucasian individuals from Russia aged roughly 6 to 95. The data stem from a study of blood T cells in healthy people across ages. Through a sample-barcoded 5' primer and a J-beta primer mix, a second PCR was run for about 6 to 12 cycles. TCRdb re-derived calls from the 5' RACE reads in MiXCR, one entry per CDR3 protein. Here the sample spans over 550,000 distinct CDR3 sequences, about 30% being singletons. The CDR3 is 13 residues long. V lost 8 bases and J lost 6, with 16 bases in between. The chain has TRBV12-3 or TRBV12-4 and TRBJ1-2, with a weak D call TRBD1 (5 bases). The source of this sequence is a woman of 80 years or more in good health. Sequenced sample: blood. The CDR3: CASGQQERDGYTF. As DNA, the CDR3 is TGTGCCAGCGGTCAACAGGAGAGGGATGGCTACACCTTC.